The following is a TCR beta chain sequence with its context. No antigen is known for it. This entry comes from a study of cytomegalovirus exposure and HLA in healthy donors. Primers included in the PCR were 60 Vbeta and 13 Jbeta primers. Method: immunoSEQ multiplex PCR; TCRdb's copy keeps in-frame clones and lacks some. The table lists approximately 150,000 clones, around 76% of them singletons. The ends were cut back, 0 bases at V and 4 bases at J, with 8 bases in the middle. Germline CDR1 and CDR2: SQVTM and ANQGSEA. The CDR3 spans 13 residues. Study observations and caveats: In presence/absence analyses, roughly uniform sequencing depth across donors was assumed.

Specimen: PBMCs. The chain recombines TRBV29-1 with TRBJ2-3; D is perhaps TRBD1 (7 bases). This receptor was obtained from a man in his 60s in good health and CMV-seronegative. The CDR3 protein is CSVEDRGADTQYF. In nucleotides, the CDR3 is TGCAGCGTTGAAGACAGGGGGGCAGATACGCAGTATTTT.